The 32 T cell receptor beta chains below were found in one sample sequenced in a study of identifying expanded T cells in peripheral blood. Only in-frame clones appear in the TCRdb table, and some are missing; sequencing was by immunoSEQ multiplex PCR. The sample contains more than 85,000 clones, approximately 90% of which appear only once. Sequenced sample: blood. Receptors originate from a person between 18 and 75 years old in good health.

Details on this clone: The same CDR3 is also encoded by other DNA sequences in this sample. The chain links TRBV28 to TRBJ1-5; no clear D gene. V lost 4 bases and J lost 5, with 3 bases in between. The CDR3 spans 11 residues. Germline assignment: CDR1 MDHEN and CDR2 SYDVKM. DNA for the CDR3: TGTGCCAGCAGTTCGGATCAGCCCCAGCATTTT. It specifies CASSSDQPQHF.

The CDR3 spells CASSWDRGQYNEQFF. CDR3 bases: TGCGCCAGCAGCTGGGACAGGGGGCAGTACAATGAGCAGTTCTTC. The V gene is TRBV5-1, the J gene TRBJ2-1; 12 nucleotides align to TRBD1. Losses at the gene ends were 3 bases for V and 4 bases for J; bases not matched to a gene: 2. Germline values: CDR1 SGHRS, CDR2 YFSETQ. This CDR3 contains 15 residues.

This rearrangement joins TRBV27 to TRBJ2-1, with a possible D match to TRBD2 (6 bases). Per germline, CDR1 MNHEY and CDR2 SMNVEV (reference sequence). CDR3 length: 14 residues. Trimming removed 0 bases from V and 5 bases from J, with 8 bases in between. CDR3 nucleotide sequence: TGTGCCAGCAGTTTATCGACTAGGGACAATGAGCAGTTCTTC. It translates to CASSLSTRDNEQFF.

CDR3 in DNA: TGTGCCAGCAGCTTACCGGGACGGGACTACGAGCAGTACTTC. Amino acid sequence: CASSLPGRDYEQYF. The chain is built from TRBV7-9 and TRBJ2-7, with D perhaps assigned TRBD1 or TRBD2 (5 bases each). V lost 2 bases and J 3 bases, leaving 11 bases between the germline ends. The CDR3 covers 14 residues. Germline V gene lookup returns CDR1 SEHNR and CDR2 FQNEAQ (reference sequence).

This clone was found once. The chain combines TRBV19 with TRBJ2-3, with 8 bases aligning to TRBD1. Germline assignment: CDR1 LNHDA and CDR2 SQIVND (reference sequence). The junction had 10 bases not matched to a gene; V was cut back by 5 bases and J by 6 bases. The CDR3 sequence is 15 residues long. The DNA of the CDR3 is TGTGCCAGTAGTCCGCAGGGGACAGGTGGGGATACGCAGTATTTT. This codes for CASSPQGTGGDTQYF.

V gene TRBV29-1 combines with J gene TRBJ1-1, with a possible D match to TRBD1 (6 bases). The CDR3 length is 11 residues. V lost 2 bases to trimming and J lost 10 bases, with 11 bases between them. Germline V CDR1 and CDR2: SQVTM, ANQGSEA. This CDR3 is CSVEWGQGAFF. The CDR3 DNA reads as TGCAGCGTTGAATGGGGGCAAGGAGCTTTCTTT.

The rearrangement uses TRBV6-6 and TRBJ2-3; D might be TRBD2 (6 bases). The germline V gene encodes CDR1 MNHNY and CDR2 SVGAGI (reference sequence). The CDR3 spans 16 residues. V shed 6 bases and J shed 1 base, with 17 bases lying between them. The CDR3: CASRPWVGGGTDTQYF. In DNA form, the CDR3 reads TGTGCCAGCAGACCCTGGGTGGGAGGAGGCACAGATACGCAGTATTTT.

This clone was counted a single time. This rearrangement joins TRBV27 to TRBJ2-2; D perhaps matches TRBD1 (6 bases). Germline V lookup: CDR1 MNHEY, CDR2 SMNVEV (reference sequence). The CDR3 runs 13 residues. Trimming took off 6 bases at V and 4 bases at J, with 9 bases between the two ends. The CDR3 here is CASRGHLTGELFF. In DNA form, the CDR3 reads TGTGCCAGCAGGGGACACCTCACCGGGGAGCTGTTTTTT.

This chain uses TRBV7-9 with TRBJ1-1, with D unclear. Trimming left V 6 bases short and J 5 bases short, with 10 bases between. Germline V gene sequence: CDR1 SEHNR, CDR2 FQNEAQ (reference sequence). The CDR3 spans 12 residues. The DNA for the CDR3 is TGTGCCAGCAGAAGGGAGGGAACTGAAGCTTTCTTT. Its translation: CASRREGTEAFF. Complete variable domain (other parts from reference TRBV7-9 and TRBJ1-1): DTGVSQNPRHKITKRGQNVTFRCDPISEHNRLYWYRQTLGQGPEFLTYFQNEAQLEKSRLLSDRFSAERPKGSFSTLEIQRTEQGDSAMYLCASRREGTEAFFGQGTRLTVV.

V and J are TRBV10-3 and TRBJ2-2; 10 bases match TRBD1. Germline values: CDR1 ENHRY, CDR2 SYGVKD. This CDR3 comprises 16 residues. The J segment lost 3 bases and the V segment lost 3 bases, leaving 4 bases of the junction unmatched. The CDR3 bases are TGTGCCATCAGTGATCCCGGGACAGGGGACACCGGGGAGCTGTTTTTT. Translation gives CAISDPGTGDTGELFF.

This chain uses TRBV9 with TRBJ2-6; D not certain. The CDR3 has 16 amino acids. The ends were cut back, 4 bases at V and 3 bases at J, with 14 bases in the middle. Per the germline V gene, CDR1 is SGDLS and CDR2 is YYNGEE. The CDR3 sequence: CASSQDEAFGANVLTF. CDR3 bases: TGTGCCAGCAGCCAAGATGAGGCATTTGGGGCCAACGTCCTGACTTTC.

V gene TRBV28 combines with J gene TRBJ2-3; TRBD1 agrees at 8 bases. The germline V gene encodes CDR1 MDHEN and CDR2 SYDVKM. V shed 4 bases and J 3 bases; nucleotides not matched to a gene: 9. This CDR3 is built from 16 residues. The CDR3 DNA follows: TGTGCCAGCAGTTCCGTCCCTACAGGGGGGACAGATACGCAGTATTTT. Protein: CASSSVPTGGTDTQYF. Using reference TRBV28 and TRBJ2-3 for the parts outside the CDR3, the full variable domain is DVKVTQSSRYLVKRTGEKVFLECVQDMDHENMFWYRQDPGLGLRLIYFSYDVKMKEKGDIPEGYSVSREKKERFSLILESASTNQTSMYLCASSSVPTGGTDTQYFGPGTRLTVL.

This chain joins TRBV5-1 and TRBJ2-7; D ambiguous. Germline CDR1 and CDR2: SGHRS and YFSETQ. Trimming shortened V by 4 bases and J by 6 bases, and 14 bases separated the two germline ends. This CDR3 is 13 amino acids long. As DNA, the CDR3 is TGCGCCAGCAGCCCGAGTTTAGGTCGCGAGCAGTACTTC. It codes for CASSPSLGREQYF.

CDR3 sequence: CASSINFDRANEQFF. The CDR3 coding sequence is TGTGCCAGCAGCATTAACTTTGACAGGGCAAATGAGCAGTTCTTC. The chain couples TRBV11-2 to TRBJ2-1; TRBD1 agrees at 7 bases. This CDR3 spans 15 amino acids. Germline-derived CDR1 and CDR2 are SGHAT and FQNNGV. With V trimmed by 5 bases and J by 7 bases, 11 bases remained unmatched.

This clone was counted a few times. This chain uses TRBV7-9 with TRBJ1-5; D is undetermined. V lost 1 base, J lost 6 bases, and 13 bases lay in between. The length of the CDR3 is 15 residues. The germline CDR1 and CDR2 sequences are SEHNR and FQNEAQ (reference sequence). Written as DNA, the CDR3 is TGTGCCAGCAGCTTAGACAGTGTAGCCGGTCAGCCCCAGCATTTT. It translates to CASSLDSVAGQPQHF.

The chain recombines TRBV18 with TRBJ1-5; D possibly corresponds to TRBD1 (5 bases). CDR3 length: 13 residues. Trimming took 2 bases from V and 7 from J, leaving 9 bases between them. Germline V gives CDR1 KGHSH, CDR2 LQKENI. The CDR3 DNA reads as TGTGCCAGCTCACCAGCAGGGAACCAGCCCCAGCATTTT. Encoded protein: CASSPAGNQPQHF.

The V gene is TRBV7-9, the J gene TRBJ1-4; D may be TRBD1 (5 bases). CDR1 is SEHNR, CDR2 FQNEAQ, per germline (reference sequence). Trimming stripped 7 bases from V and 3 bases from J, with 9 bases between. This CDR3 region has 13 residues. The CDR3 region has the DNA TGTGCCAGCATCAGGGAAGCTAATGAAAAACTGTTTTTT. Its translation: CASIREANEKLFF.

The chain recombines TRBV13 with TRBJ1-3; D possibly corresponds to TRBD1 (6 bases). CDR3 size: 15 residues. The germline V gene has CDR1 PRHDT and CDR2 FYEKMQ (reference sequence). Between the trimmed V and J ends, which lost 0 bases and 5 bases, there was a span of 11 bases. CDR3 amino acids: CASSLGGQPRNTIYF. The CDR3 DNA follows: TGTGCCAGCAGCTTAGGCGGACAGCCGCGAAACACCATATATTTT. The complete variable domain, with remaining parts taken from reference TRBV13 and TRBJ1-3, reads AAGVIQSPRHLIKEKRETATLKCYPIPRHDTVYWYQQGPGQDPQFLISFYEKMQSDKGSIPDRFSAQQFSDYHSELNMSSLELGDSALYFCASSLGGQPRNTIYFGEGSWLTVV.

The rearrangement links TRBV18 to TRBJ1-5, with TRBD1 matching 9 bases. The CDR3 length is 15 residues. Germline CDR1 KGHSH, CDR2 LQKENI. With V trimmed by 3 bases and J by 1 base, 1 base remained unmatched. CDR3 region: CASSPDRGSNQPQHF. CDR3 bases: TGTGCCAGCTCACCGGACAGGGGAAGCAATCAGCCCCAGCATTTT.

This sequence joins TRBV7-9 and TRBJ2-5; D gene uncertain. Germline CDR1 reads SEHNR; CDR2 reads FQNEAQ (reference sequence). V was trimmed by 0 bases and J by 1 base, leaving 6 bases between them. The CDR3 runs to 14 residues. CDR3 sequence: CASSLARSQETQYF. DNA for the CDR3: TGTGCCAGCAGCTTAGCCCGGTCCCAAGAGACCCAGTACTTC.

The sample holds one count of this clone. The chain recombines TRBV28 with TRBJ2-3, with a possible D match to TRBD2 (5 bases). CDR3 length: 12 residues. Trimming shortened V by 6 bases and J by 6 bases, and 10 bases separated the two germline ends. In germline, CDR1 is MDHEN, CDR2 SYDVKM. The CDR3: CASRSEVDTQYF. Written as DNA, the CDR3 is TGTGCCAGCAGGTCGGAGGTCGATACGCAGTATTTT.

Here the CDR3 DNA reads TGTGCCAGCAGCACGACGGGACAGGGATCCTACGAGCAGTACTTC. It yields the protein CASSTTGQGSYEQYF. The V and J genes are TRBV5-4 and TRBJ2-7; 9 nucleotides match TRBD1. The CDR3 has 15 amino acids. In germline, CDR1 is SGHNT, CDR2 YYREEE (reference sequence). J was trimmed by 1 base and V by 4 bases; bases with no gene match: 6.

This clone was counted a few times. One junction end disagrees with the germline gene, perhaps due to a read error. The chain has TRBV20-1 and TRBJ1-1, with TRBD1 as a possible D gene (5 bases). CDR3 length: 9 amino acids. The germline CDR1 and CDR2 sequences are DFQATT and SNEGSKA (reference sequence). CDR3 DNA sequence: TGCAGTGCTTCAAGGGACGGGAGCTTT. Amino acids: CSASRDGSF.

This clone appeared a few times. V is TRBV29-1 and J is TRBJ1-1; D not resolved. V lost 0 bases and J 7 bases, leaving 12 bases between the germline ends. CDR1 is SQVTM and CDR2 is ANQGSEA in the germline V gene. The CDR3 spans 13 residues. CDR3 region: CSVEDRRTDEAFF. In DNA, the CDR3 is TGCAGCGTTGAAGATAGACGTACCGATGAAGCTTTCTTT.

The chain has TRBV5-1 and TRBJ2-3, with D perhaps matching TRBD1 (5 bases). The CDR3 is 15 residues long. CDR1 is SGHRS, CDR2 YFSETQ, per germline. Trimming took off 5 bases at V and 0 bases at J, with 13 bases between the two ends. The CDR3 region is CASSPGFLSTDTQYF. Written as DNA, the CDR3 is TGCGCCAGCAGTCCAGGGTTCTTAAGCACAGATACGCAGTATTTT. Using reference TRBV5-1 and TRBJ2-3 for the parts outside the CDR3, the full variable domain is KAGVTQTPRYLIKTRGQQVTLSCSPISGHRSVSWYQQTPGQGLQFLFEYFSETQRNKGNFPGRFSGRQFSNSRSEMNVSTLELGDSALYLCASSPGFLSTDTQYFGPGTRLTVL.

This clone was detected many times. At the DNA level, this CDR3 is encoded by other sequences in the same sample as well. The chain employs TRBV6-6 and TRBJ1-5; possible D gene TRBD1, 5 bases. Trimming left V 7 bases short and J 6 bases short, with 16 bases between. The CDR3 is 14 amino acids. Germline values: CDR1 MNHNY, CDR2 SVGAGI (reference sequence). CDR3 residues: CASTWGGSGQPQHF. CDR3 DNA: TGTGCCAGCACCTGGGGGGGATCGGGTCAGCCCCAGCATTTT.

The chain is built from TRBV28 and TRBJ1-1; TRBD1 aligns across 8 bases. Germline assignment: CDR1 MDHEN and CDR2 SYDVKM. The V gene end was trimmed by 6 bases and the J gene end by 5 bases; junction bases not matched to a gene: 5. CDR3 length: 13 residues. The CDR3, as DNA: TGTGCCAGCAGGCCAGGGGGCCGGACTGAAGCTTTCTTT. Translating it yields CASRPGGRTEAFF. The full variable domain, with the rest looked up from reference TRBV28 and TRBJ1-1, is DVKVTQSSRYLVKRTGEKVFLECVQDMDHENMFWYRQDPGLGLRLIYFSYDVKMKEKGDIPEGYSVSREKKERFSLILESASTNQTSMYLCASRPGGRTEAFFGQGTRLTVV.

This clone was picked up one time. The chain links TRBV6-6 to TRBJ1-4; no definite D call. V was shortened by 7 bases and J by 15 bases, with 21 bases between the two germline ends. CDR1 and CDR2 (germline): MNHNY, SVGAGI (reference sequence). The CDR3 has 13 residues. CDR3 sequence reads: CASIDELRVEVFF. CDR3 DNA sequence: TGTGCCAGCATCGACGAGCTCCGTGTGGAGGTGTTTTTT.

The V and J genes are TRBV6-5 and TRBJ2-7, with TRBD2 matching 7 bases. The V gene end was trimmed by 2 bases and the J gene end by 1 base; junction bases not matched to a gene: 5. The CDR3 is made up of 15 amino acids. CDR1 is MNHEY and CDR2 is SVGAGI in the germline V gene. CDR3 loop: CASSYGPAGSYEQYF. The CDR3 DNA reads as TGTGCCAGCAGTTACGGGCCAGCGGGGTCCTACGAGCAGTACTTC.

The rearrangement joins TRBV6-5 to TRBJ1-6; TRBD1 aligns across 7 bases. The CDR3 covers 13 residues. J lost 5 bases, V lost 8 bases, and 3 bases had no gene match. Looked up from germline, CDR1 is MNHEY and CDR2 is SVGAGI. Here the CDR3 DNA reads TGTGCCAGCCGGGGACAGAATAATTCACCCCTCCACTTT. Translating gives CASRGQNNSPLHF.

This chain connects TRBV19 to TRBJ2-7, with D tentatively TRBD1 (5 bases). This CDR3 has 13 amino acids. V lost 10 bases and J lost 2, with 15 bases in between. CDR1 is LNHDA and CDR2 is SQIVND in the germline V gene (reference sequence). CDR3 sequence reads: CATQGDRTYEQYF. The DNA of the CDR3 is TGTGCCACCCAAGGAGACAGAACCTACGAGCAGTACTTC.

The chain joins TRBV4-3 to TRBJ1-4; 7 nucleotides align to TRBD1. The CDR3 runs 15 residues. Trimming took 1 base from V and 7 from J; bases not matched to a gene: 6. Looked up from germline, CDR1 is LGHNA and CDR2 is YSLEER. CDR3 bases: TGCGCCAGCAGCCAAGGGCACGGGGACAGTGAAAAACTGTTTTTT. Protein sequence: CASSQGHGDSEKLFF.